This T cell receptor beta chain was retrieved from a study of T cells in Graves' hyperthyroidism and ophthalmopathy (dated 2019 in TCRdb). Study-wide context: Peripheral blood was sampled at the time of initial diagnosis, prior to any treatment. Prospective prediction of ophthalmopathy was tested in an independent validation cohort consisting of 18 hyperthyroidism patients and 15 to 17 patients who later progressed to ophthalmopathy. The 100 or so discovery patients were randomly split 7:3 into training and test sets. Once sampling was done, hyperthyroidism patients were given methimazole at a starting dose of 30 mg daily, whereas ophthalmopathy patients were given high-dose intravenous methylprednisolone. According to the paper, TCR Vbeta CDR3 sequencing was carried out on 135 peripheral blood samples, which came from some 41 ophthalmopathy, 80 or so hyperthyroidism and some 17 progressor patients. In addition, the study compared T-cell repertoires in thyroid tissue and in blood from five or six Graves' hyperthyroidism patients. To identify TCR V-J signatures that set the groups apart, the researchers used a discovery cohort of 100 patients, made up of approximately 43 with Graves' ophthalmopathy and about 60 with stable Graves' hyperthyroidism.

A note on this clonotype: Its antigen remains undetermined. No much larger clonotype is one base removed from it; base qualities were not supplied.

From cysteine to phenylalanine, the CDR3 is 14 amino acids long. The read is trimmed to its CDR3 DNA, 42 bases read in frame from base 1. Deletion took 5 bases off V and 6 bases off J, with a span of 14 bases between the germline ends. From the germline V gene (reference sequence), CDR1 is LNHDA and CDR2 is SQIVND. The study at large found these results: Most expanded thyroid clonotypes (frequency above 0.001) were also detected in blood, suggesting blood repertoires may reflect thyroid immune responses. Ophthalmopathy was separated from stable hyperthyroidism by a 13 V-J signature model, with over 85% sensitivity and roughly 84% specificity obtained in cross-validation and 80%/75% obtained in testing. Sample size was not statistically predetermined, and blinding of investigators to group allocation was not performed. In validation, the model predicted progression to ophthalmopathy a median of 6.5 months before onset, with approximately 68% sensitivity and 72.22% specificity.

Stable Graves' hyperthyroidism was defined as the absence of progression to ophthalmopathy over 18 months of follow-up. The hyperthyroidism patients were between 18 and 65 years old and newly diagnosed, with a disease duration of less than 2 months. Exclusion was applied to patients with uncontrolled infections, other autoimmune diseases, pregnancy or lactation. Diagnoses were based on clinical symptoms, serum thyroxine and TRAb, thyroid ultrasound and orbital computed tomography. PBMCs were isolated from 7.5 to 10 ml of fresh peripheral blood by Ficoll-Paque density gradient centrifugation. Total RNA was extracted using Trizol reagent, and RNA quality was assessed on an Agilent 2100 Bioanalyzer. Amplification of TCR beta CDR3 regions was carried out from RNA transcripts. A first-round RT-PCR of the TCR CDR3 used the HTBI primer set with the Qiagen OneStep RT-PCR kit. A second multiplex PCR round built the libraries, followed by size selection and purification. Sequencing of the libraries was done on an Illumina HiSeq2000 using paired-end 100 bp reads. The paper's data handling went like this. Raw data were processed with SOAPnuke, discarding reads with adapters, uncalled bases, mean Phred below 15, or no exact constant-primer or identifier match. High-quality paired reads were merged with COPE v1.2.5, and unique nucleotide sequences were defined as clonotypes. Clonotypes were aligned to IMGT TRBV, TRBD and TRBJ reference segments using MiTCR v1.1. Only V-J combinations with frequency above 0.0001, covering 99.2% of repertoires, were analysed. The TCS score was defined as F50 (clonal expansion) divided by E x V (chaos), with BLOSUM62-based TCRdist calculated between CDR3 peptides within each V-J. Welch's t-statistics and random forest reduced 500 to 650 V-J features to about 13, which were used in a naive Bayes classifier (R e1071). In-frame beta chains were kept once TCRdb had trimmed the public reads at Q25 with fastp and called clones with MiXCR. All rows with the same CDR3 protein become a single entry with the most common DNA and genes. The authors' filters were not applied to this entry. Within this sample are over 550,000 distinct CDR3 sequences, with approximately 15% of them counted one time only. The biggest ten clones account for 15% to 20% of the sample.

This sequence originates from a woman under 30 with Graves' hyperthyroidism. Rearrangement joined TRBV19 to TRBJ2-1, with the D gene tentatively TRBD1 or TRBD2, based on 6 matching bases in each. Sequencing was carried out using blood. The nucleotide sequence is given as TGTGCCAGTAGTTCACCGGGGGCAATCAATGAGCAGTTCTTC. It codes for CASSSPGAINEQFF.